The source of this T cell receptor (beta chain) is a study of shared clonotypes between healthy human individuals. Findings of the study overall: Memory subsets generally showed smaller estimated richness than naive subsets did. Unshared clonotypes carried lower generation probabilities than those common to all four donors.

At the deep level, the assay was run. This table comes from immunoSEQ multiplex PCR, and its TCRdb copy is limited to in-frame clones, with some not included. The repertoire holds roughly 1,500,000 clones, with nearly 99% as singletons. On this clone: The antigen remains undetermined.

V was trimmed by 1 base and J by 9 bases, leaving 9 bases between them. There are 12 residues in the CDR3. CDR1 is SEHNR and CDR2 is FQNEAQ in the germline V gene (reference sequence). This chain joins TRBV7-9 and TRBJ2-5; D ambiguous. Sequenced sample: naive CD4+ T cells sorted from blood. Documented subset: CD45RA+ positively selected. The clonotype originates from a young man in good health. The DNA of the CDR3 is TGTGCCAGCAGCTTAGGGTGGTCGGCCCAGTACTTC. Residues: CASSLGWSAQYF.